One and the same sample provided the 9 T cell receptor beta chains below, sequenced in a study of T cell repertoires in cytomegalovirus infection. TCRdb used MiXCR to reprocess the reads, holding one entry per CDR3 protein. Of a few hundred thousand distinct CDR3 sequences detected, 18% appear once; the ten largest clones hold 8.5% to 10%. Sequenced input: PBMCs. All receptors derive from a human donor in good health (CMV status not recorded). Some clones in this sample may be carry-over from other donors' samples.

This clonotype was observed many times. V usage is TRBV4-1 and J usage is TRBJ2-2; 9 nucleotides align to TRBD1. CDR3 length equals 18 residues. Trimming at V came to 4 bases and at J to 6 bases, leaving 15 bases not matched to a gene. CDR1 is MGHRA and CDR2 is YSYEKL in the germline V gene. The CDR3 protein is CASSPRPTGQGPSGELFF. The CDR3 nucleotides read TGCGCCAGCAGCCCAAGGCCTACGGGACAGGGTCCCTCCGGGGAGCTGTTTTTT.

This clonotype appeared many times. V usage is TRBV19 and J usage is TRBJ2-5; TRBD1 aligns across 7 bases. The CDR3 runs to 14 residues. V lost 7 bases to trimming and J lost 5 bases; unmatched junction nucleotides: 10. Germline assignment: CDR1 LNHDA and CDR2 SQIVND (reference sequence). CDR3 region: CASKSWTGLETQYF. DNA for the CDR3: TGTGCCAGTAAATCGTGGACAGGCCTGGAGACCCAGTACTTC.

The J gene is TRBJ1-4, the V gene TRBV19; the D is unclear. CDR1 LNHDA and CDR2 SQIVND come from the germline V gene (reference sequence). Trimming shortened V by 5 bases and J by 0 bases, and 19 bases separated the two germline ends. CDR3 size: 18 residues. CDR3 coding DNA: TGTGCCAGTAGTCCGCAGGATGTCGGATACGCAACTAATGAAAAACTGTTTTTT. Amino acid sequence: CASSPQDVGYATNEKLFF.

At least ten counts were recorded for this clonotype. J is TRBJ1-4 and V is TRBV12-3 or TRBV12-4; tentatively, D is TRBD1 (6 bases). The CDR3 loop spans 15 amino acids. The V and J ends lost 4 bases and 3 bases respectively, with 12 bases between them. The CDR3 nucleotides read TGTGCCAGCAGTTACCGGGACACCCCTAATGAAAAACTGTTTTTT. It is translated as CASSYRDTPNEKLFF.

This chain connects TRBV19 to TRBJ2-1; no definite D call. The CDR3 consists of 11 residues. Germline V gene lookup returns CDR1 LNHDA and CDR2 SQIVND (reference sequence). Trimming took 6 bases from V and 7 from J, leaving 7 bases between them. The CDR3 nucleotides read TGTGCCAGTAGGTCGCAGAATGAGCAGTTCTTC. This translates into CASRSQNEQFF.

In this sample, this clonotype turned up a few times. J is TRBJ2-7 and V is TRBV7-6; 7 bases fit TRBD1. The J segment lost 2 bases and the V segment lost 5 bases, leaving 9 bases of the junction unmatched. Per germline, CDR1 SGHVS and CDR2 FNYEAQ. This CDR3 spans 15 amino acids. The CDR3 region has the DNA TGTGCCAGCAGCCCAACCCCAGGGGGAGCCTACGAGCAGTACTTC. Translation gives CASSPTPGGAYEQYF.

This rearrangement joins TRBV19 to TRBJ1-5; possibly TRBD1 for D (5 bases). Germline CDR1 and CDR2: LNHDA and SQIVND (reference sequence). The length of the CDR3 is 15 residues. V was cut by 7 bases and J by 3 bases, with 16 bases left in between. DNA for the CDR3: TGTGCCAGTACTGGGGGTTACAGACTCAATCAGCCCCAGCATTTT. It is translated as CASTGGYRLNQPQHF.

This clonotype showed up many times. The chain carries TRBV7-7 and TRBJ2-5; D may be TRBD2 (6 bases). The CDR3 contains 15 residues. Trimming took off 5 bases at V and 4 bases at J, with 17 bases between the two ends. Germline CDR1 reads SSHAT; CDR2 reads FNYEAQ (reference sequence). DNA for the CDR3: TGTGCCAGCAGCCCGGGACTCCGAAGGGGAGAGACCCAGTACTTC. Protein sequence: CASSPGLRRGETQYF.

This chain joins TRBV6-1 and TRBJ2-7; 7 bases map to TRBD2. The germline gives CDR1 MNHNS, CDR2 SASEGT. The V gene end was trimmed by 6 bases and the J gene end by 3 bases; junction bases not matched to a gene: 8. This CDR3 has 14 amino acids. Here the CDR3 reads CASRESGAVYEQYF. Here the CDR3 DNA reads TGTGCCAGCAGGGAGAGCGGGGCCGTCTACGAGCAGTACTTC.